One sample yielded the 15 T cell receptor beta chains listed below, sequenced in a study of blood T cell repertoires in COVID-19 (dated by TCRdb to 2018 to 2021). The library was built by means of the immunoSEQ multiplex PCR assay. TCRdb retrieved this table from immuneACCESS and kept in-frame rearrangements only. Not all clones are present; in checked studies, unresolved V genes account for under half, and no reason is known for the remainder. In all, the sample holds about 61,000 clones, and roughly 87% of those were seen once. Together, the top ten hold roughly 5.3% of the sample. Material: peripheral blood. The receptors come from a man older than 75 in a cohort sampled during active COVID-19.

A remark on this clone: Other DNA sequences in this specimen translate into the identical CDR3. This chain connects TRBV2 to TRBJ1-1; D call uncertain. Germline values: CDR1 SNHLY, CDR2 FYNNEI. V shed 4 bases and J shed 2 bases, with 11 bases lying between them. The CDR3 runs 14 residues. As DNA, the CDR3 is TGTGCCAGCAGTGGGACGGGAGGAAACACTGAAGCTTTCTTT. Translating gives CASSGTGGNTEAFF.

The chain recombines TRBV5-1 with TRBJ2-5; TRBD2 aligns across 9 bases. Trimming took 0 bases from V and 2 from J; bases not matched to a gene: 5. CDR1 and CDR2 (germline): SGHRS, YFSETQ. This CDR3 comprises 16 residues. For the CDR3, the DNA is TGCGCCAGCAGCTTGGCAGTAGCGGGGGTACAAGAGACCCAGTACTTC. This encodes CASSLAVAGVQETQYF.

V usage is TRBV11-1 and J usage is TRBJ2-7, with TRBD2 matching over 9 bases. This CDR3 has 15 residues. V trimming: 2 bases; J trimming: 2 bases; junction bases outside the gene matches: 4. Germline V gene lookup returns CDR1 SGHAT and CDR2 FQDESV (reference sequence). CDR3 amino acids: CASSLPTSGAYEQYF. In DNA form, the CDR3 reads TGTGCCAGCAGCTTACCGACTAGCGGTGCCTACGAGCAGTACTTC.

This sequence joins TRBV2 and TRBJ1-5; unclear D gene. Trimming stripped 5 bases from V and 0 bases from J, with 14 bases between. The CDR3 spans 16 residues. The germline gives CDR1 SNHLY, CDR2 FYNNEI. In DNA, the CDR3 is TGTGCCAGCAGTCGGGAAAGGGTTTATAGCAATCAGCCCCAGCATTTT. Its translation: CASSRERVYSNQPQHF.

This chain links TRBV5-1 with TRBJ1-2, with TRBD1 matching over 7 bases. Per the germline V gene, CDR1 is SGHRS and CDR2 is YFSETQ. The ends lost 0 bases at V and 4 bases at J; junction bases unmatched: 3. The CDR3 runs 14 residues. The CDR3 loop reads CASSLEAGGYGYTF. In DNA form, the CDR3 reads TGCGCCAGCAGCTTGGAGGCAGGGGGCTATGGCTACACCTTC.

The V and J genes are TRBV7-9 and TRBJ1-1; 8 bases match TRBD1. The CDR3 sequence is 14 residues long. V gave up 7 bases and J gave up 0 bases; unmatched junction bases: 4. CDR1 SEHNR and CDR2 FQNEAQ come from the germline V gene (reference sequence). The CDR3 here is CASKQGAMNTEAFF. The DNA for the CDR3 is TGTGCCAGCAAGCAGGGGGCGATGAACACTGAAGCTTTCTTT.

A note on this clone: The germline gene is not matched at one end of the junction; a read error may be the cause. The rearrangement links TRBV7-9 to TRBJ1-2, with 7 bases that match TRBD1. The length of the CDR3 is 11 residues. Germline V gene sequence: CDR1 SEHNR, CDR2 FQNEAQ (reference sequence). Here the CDR3 DNA reads TGTGCCAGCAGCTTAGCGGTCCAGGGGGCCTTC. Translated: CASSLAVQGAF.

This clone appeared a single time. The chain has TRBV6-5 and TRBJ1-1, with D possibly being TRBD1 (5 bases). CDR3 length equals 13 residues. V was clipped by 4 bases and J by 7 bases, with 13 bases between them. Germline V gives CDR1 MNHEY, CDR2 SVGAGI. CDR3 residues: CASSSSTAFEAFF. The DNA of the CDR3 is TGTGCCAGCAGTTCCTCGACAGCCTTTGAAGCTTTCTTT.

The chain carries TRBV2 and TRBJ2-7; D may be TRBD2 (5 bases). V was trimmed by 2 bases and J by 1 base, leaving 6 bases between them. This CDR3 is built from 13 residues. Germline V gene data show CDR1 as SNHLY and CDR2 as FYNNEI. CDR3 bases: TGTGCCAGCAGTGAATGGGAGTCCTACGAGCAGTACTTC. Its translation: CASSEWESYEQYF.

The chain combines TRBV3-1 (or the pseudogene TRBV3-2) with TRBJ2-7; D is unclear. Germline V gene data show CDR1 as LGHDT and CDR2 as YNNKEL (reference sequence). V was shortened by 1 base and J by 5 bases, with 9 bases between the two germline ends. The CDR3 is made up of 13 amino acids. The CDR3 DNA is TGTGCCAGCAGCCAAGGTCTTGCGGACGAGCAGTACTTC. As protein: CASSQGLADEQYF.

This chain connects TRBV12-5 to TRBJ2-4; 15 bases map to TRBD2. The CDR3 runs to 15 residues. Trimming removed 5 bases from V and 7 bases from J; junction bases left unmatched: 3. Germline-derived CDR1 and CDR2 are LGHNT and FRNRAP. This chain's CDR3 is CASGLGTSGGNIQYF. The CDR3 DNA reads as TGTGCTAGTGGTCTAGGGACTAGCGGGGGGAACATTCAGTACTTC.

This sequence joins TRBV5-6 and TRBJ1-1; D possibly corresponds to TRBD1 (5 bases). Germline CDR1 and CDR2: SGHDT and YYEEEE. Trimming took off 2 bases at V and 1 base at J, with 6 bases between the two ends. This CDR3 has 13 amino acids. CDR3 residues: CASSLQANTEAFF. The CDR3 region has the DNA TGTGCCAGCAGCTTACAGGCGAACACTGAAGCTTTCTTT.

V is TRBV30 and J is TRBJ2-1; 14 nucleotides line up with TRBD2. Germline V CDR1 and CDR2: GTSNPN, SVGIG (reference sequence). V shed 3 bases, J shed 14 bases, and the junction held 6 bases outside the gene matches. The CDR3 runs to 13 residues. This chain's CDR3 is CAWRETSGRAKFF. DNA of the CDR3: TGTGCCTGGAGAGAGACTAGCGGGAGGGCCAAGTTCTTC.

To note about this clone: One end of the junction is discordant with germline, which a read error may explain. This same CDR3 is encoded by further DNA sequences in the sample. The V and J genes are TRBV25-1 and TRBJ1-4; 10 bases match TRBD1. The germline V gene has CDR1 MGHDK and CDR2 SYGVNS. The CDR3 length is 17 residues. CDR3 protein: CASSETTDRGLSEKLFF. CDR3 coding DNA: TGTGCCAGTAGTGAGACGACCGACAGGGGGCTGAGTGAAAAACTGTTTTTT.

The chain carries TRBV18 and TRBJ1-1; D might be TRBD1 (5 bases). The CDR3 spans 13 residues. CDR1 is KGHSH, CDR2 LQKENI, per germline. V shed 2 bases and J shed 6 bases, with 10 bases lying between them. For the CDR3, the DNA is TGTGCCAGCTCACCAAAATCCAGGGCTGAAGCTTTCTTT. Translation gives CASSPKSRAEAFF.